The sequence of this TCR beta chain was determined in a study of breast tumors, draining lymph nodes, adjacent tissues. The CDR3 is made up of 18 amino acids. Losses at the gene ends were 4 bases for V and 2 bases for J; bases not matched to a gene: 10. CDR1 is MGHRA, CDR2 YSYEKL, per germline. MiXCR was run by TCRdb on the multiplex PCR reads, yielding one entry per CDR3 protein. This table holds roughly 130,000 distinct CDR3 sequences, just under 20% found once. This clonotype was detected many times. Axillary draining lymph nodes of breast cancer patients supplied the node samples. This receptor was taken from a female donor with breast cancer. Some clones in this sample may be carry-over from other donors' samples. Sequenced material: axillary lymph node tissue. The chain couples TRBV4-1 to TRBJ2-3; 12 nucleotides line up with TRBD2. The DNA of the CDR3 is TGCGCCAGCAGCCTCAGAACCGGACTAGCGGGACTCACAGATACGCAGTATTTT. Translation: CASSLRTGLAGLTDTQYF.